This T cell receptor beta chain was captured in a study of shared clonotypes between healthy human individuals. Study-wide findings and caveats: Rarefaction revealed incomplete sorted-subset sequencing despite large depth. All-four-donor shared clonotypes had higher generation probabilities than non-shared clonotypes did. Apart from blood, nothing was sampled; tissue repertoires likely differ.

The CDR3 loop spans 16 amino acids. The V gene lost 6 bases and the J gene lost 9 bases, with 24 bases spanning the gap. Per the germline V gene, CDR1 is MDHEN and CDR2 is SYDVKM. In its sample, this clone was seen a few times. Its antigen remains unknown. Template for every sorted-subset replicate PCR totaled around 210 ng DNA, 25,000 to 35,000 T cell genomes. Profiling relied on immunoSEQ multiplex PCR, and the TCRdb table lists in-frame clones only, not all of them. This sample has about 770,000 clones; approximately 72% occur once, and the top ten carry approximately 2%. The source material was memory CD4+ T cells sorted from blood. Sample subset: CD45RA-negative fraction. This clonotype originated in a woman in her twenties or thirties in good health. The chain joins TRBV28 to TRBJ2-1; TRBD2 might be the D (6 bases). CDR3 sequence: CASRASVRLHIGEQFF. DNA for the CDR3: TGTGCCAGCAGGGCTAGCGTGAGACTACATATCGGTGAGCAGTTCTTC.